A selection of T cell receptor beta chains follows, all from one sample in a study of T cells in Graves' hyperthyroidism and ophthalmopathy. One entry per CDR3 protein, called by TCRdb with MiXCR from the multiplex PCR reads. The table records approximately 330,000 distinct CDR3 sequences, around 20% of them present only once. Sample: blood. These receptors all stem from a woman in her forties or fifties with Graves' hyperthyroidism. The CDR3 runs from the conserved cysteine through the conserved F or W. Fields, in order: clone size, J gene, V gene, D gene, CDR3 DNA, CDR3 protein. A D gene is named only where the DNA matches it firmly. Clone size is not always given. Where it is, it says once, few, many or a class for expanded clones.

many TRBJ2-1 TRBV6-1 TRBD2 TGTGCCAGCAGGCTCCCGACTAGCGGGGATGTGAGCTCCTACAATGAGCAGTTCTTC CASRLPTSGDVSSYNEQFF
- TRBJ1-4 TRBV29-1 - TGCAGCGTTGGAACAGGACCGCAGCATGAAAGACTGTTTTTT CSVGTGPQHERLFF
few TRBJ1-4 TRBV6-1 - TGTGCCAGCAGTAAGGGGATAAATGAAAAACTGTTTTTT CASSKGINEKLFF
many TRBJ1-6 TRBV7-9 - TGTGCCAGCAGCTTAGCGGTCGGGAGCTCCTATAATTCACCCCTCCACTTT CASSLAVGSSYNSPLHF
once TRBJ2-5 TRBV7-8 - TGTGCCAGCAGCTCGACAGCGTTGGAGACCCAGTACTTC CASSSTALETQYF
many TRBJ1-2 TRBV28 - TGTGCCACCGGACGGGGCGGAGGGACCTATGGCTACACCTTC CATGRGGGTYGYTF
many TRBJ2-1 TRBV7-8 TRBD1 TGTGCCAGCAGCTCGTCGACAGGGAGCTCCTACAATGAGCAGTTCTTC CASSSSTGSSYNEQFF
many TRBJ1-2 TRBV6-1 TRBD1 TGTGCCAGCAGTAAGGACAGGGGGCTTGGCTACACCTTC CASSKDRGLGYTF
many TRBJ1-6 TRBV20-1 TRBD1 TGCAGTGCTAGATGGGACAGGGACAATTCACCCCTCCACTTT CSARWDRDNSPLHF
many TRBJ2-3 TRBV29-1 TRBD2 TGCAGCGCCTCTTTGGGGGGGGATACGCAGTATTTT CSASLGGDTQYF
many TRBJ2-7 TRBV28 - TGTGCCAGCAGTTTTGGGACACCCGAGCAGTACTTC CASSFGTPEQYF
many TRBJ1-1 TRBV5-1 - TGCGCCAGCAGGGTGACAGGTGGGGCGAGCCTAATGAACACTGAAGCTTTCTTT CASRVTGGASLMNTEAFF
few TRBJ2-1 TRBV4-1 TRBD2 TGCGCCAGCAGCCAGGGACTAGCGGGGGGCCTGGCCTACAATGAGCAGTTCTTC CASSQGLAGGLAYNEQFF
many TRBJ2-2 TRBV28 TRBD2 TGTGCCAGCTCTGGAGCGGGGGGGCGTGCCGGGGAGCTGTTTTTT CASSGAGGRAGELFF
many TRBJ1-5 TRBV28 TRBD1 TGTGCCAGCAGCCCAGGGGGGTTTCGCCAGCCCCAGCATTTT CASSPGGFRQPQHF
- TRBJ1-2 TRBV11-2 - TGTGCCAGCAGCTTAGGGGCCTCGGGGGTGCATGGCTACACCTTC CASSLGASGVHGYTF
many TRBJ1-1 TRBV5-6 - TGTGCCAGCAGCTTGGCCGGGACGGGGGTTCTTTTGGGCACTGAAGCTTTCTTT CASSLAGTGVLLGTEAFF
- TRBJ1-2 TRBV19 TRBD1 TGTGCCAGTAGGACAGGGGAGATGAGTGGCTACACCTTC CASRTGEMSGYTF
many TRBJ2-2 TRBV27 - TGTGCCAGCAGTTCTACCGGGGGCGCGGGCACCGGGGAGCTGTTTTTT CASSSTGGAGTGELFF
- TRBJ2-1 TRBV5-1 - TGCGCCAGCAGCAGAGCCAGTTCCTACAATGAGCAGTTCTTC CASSRASSYNEQFF
- TRBJ2-5 TRBV5-1 TRBD1 TGCGCCAGCAGCTTGGGATCCAGGGGGAAAGAGACCCAGTACTTC CASSLGSRGKETQYF
many TRBJ1-3 TRBV12-3/TRBV12-4 - TGTGCCAGCAGTTTCGGAATTGGAAACACCATATATTTT CASSFGIGNTIYF
- TRBJ2-6 TRBV20-1 - TGCAGTGCTAGAGATGGGGGCCAGTCTGGGGCCAACGTCCTGACTTTC CSARDGGQSGANVLTF
- TRBJ2-6 TRBV5-1 TRBD1 TGCGCCAGCAGCTCCTTGGGACAGGCCTCTGGGGCCAACGTCCTGACTTTC CASSSLGQASGANVLTF
many TRBJ2-3 TRBV12-3/TRBV12-4 - TGTGCCAGCAGTTTAGGATTTGGCGGCAGCACAGATACGCAGTATTTT CASSLGFGGSTDTQYF
many TRBJ2-3 TRBV11-3 TRBD2 TGTGCCAGCAGCTCGGGACTGCTGACTAGCGGCACAGATACGCAGTATTTT CASSSGLLTSGTDTQYF
many TRBJ2-3 TRBV28 - TGTGCCAGCAGTTTACGTGAGGGGGGGGTTAGCACAGATACGCAGTATTTT CASSLREGGVSTDTQYF
- TRBJ2-3 TRBV2 TRBD2 TGTGCCAGCAGCTGGGATTACGGCGGGAGAGTGCCAGATACGCAGTATTTT CASSWDYGGRVPDTQYF
- TRBJ1-3 TRBV3-1 - TGTGCCAGCAGCCTTCCGGCCTCTGGAAACACCATATATTTT CASSLPASGNTIYF
few TRBJ2-6 TRBV7-8 TRBD2 TGTGCCAGCAGCCGACCATTATCCGGACTAGCGGGAGTTGGGGCCAACGCCCTGACTTTC CASSRPLSGLAGVGANALTF
- TRBJ2-1 TRBV7-9 - TGTGCCAGCAGCAGCAGGGAAAACCCCTACAATGAGCAGTTCTTC CASSSRENPYNEQFF
few TRBJ1-2 TRBV2 - TGTGCCAGCAGCGTGAAGGCTAACTATGGCTACACCTTC CASSVKANYGYTF
many TRBJ2-2 TRBV5-6 TRBD1 TGTGCCAGCAGCCAGACAGGGGGCACCGGGGAGCTGTTTTTT CASSQTGGTGELFF
many TRBJ1-6 TRBV3-1 - TGTGCCAGCAGCCAAGATCTGGGATCACCCCTCCACTTT CASSQDLGSPLHF
- TRBJ2-7 TRBV28 TRBD2 TGTGCCAGCAGTTCCCCGTTAGCGGGAGTCGGCTCCTACGAGCAGTACTTC CASSSPLAGVGSYEQYF
- TRBJ2-1 TRBV6-2/TRBV6-3 TRBD2 TGTGCCAGCAGTGTCAGCGGGAGAGGTAGCGAGCAGTTCTTC CASSVSGRGSEQFF
once TRBJ2-7 TRBV10-3 - TGTGCCATCAGTGAGATGGCGAACGAGCAGTACTTC CAISEMANEQYF
many TRBJ2-2 TRBV7-2 - TGTGCCTCACGGGGGTCACGGGCCGGGGAGCTGTTTTTT CASRGSRAGELFF
many TRBJ1-1 TRBV28 - TGTGCCAGCAGTTTATTAACGACAGGAAAAAGGACTGAAGCTTTCTTT CASSLLTTGKRTEAFF
- TRBJ2-7 TRBV30 - TGTGCCTGGAGTGCCGGGACAAAGTCCGGGCAGTACTTC CAWSAGTKSGQYF
many TRBJ2-3 TRBV27 - TGTGCCAGCAGTTACGGGTCCCTAGATACGCAGTATTTT CASSYGSLDTQYF
- TRBJ2-2 TRBV5-1 TRBD1 TGCGCCAGCAGCTCAGGACAGGGCATCGGGGAGCTGTTTTTT CASSSGQGIGELFF
- TRBJ2-5 TRBV29-1 - TGCAGCGTTGGGGCCTGGGACTTCCAAGAGACCCAGTACTTC CSVGAWDFQETQYF
- TRBJ1-2 TRBV29-1 - TGCAGCGTTGATACCGGGACCTATGGCTACACCTTC CSVDTGTYGYTF
once TRBJ2-1 TRBV4-2 TRBD2 TGTGCCAGCAGCCAAGGGAGCGGGGGGGTAGTCTACAATGAGCAGTTCTTC CASSQGSGGVVYNEQFF
many TRBJ2-2 TRBV6-2/TRBV6-3 TRBD1 TGTGCCAGCAGCGGGACAGGGCGGGTCACCGGGGAGCTGTTTTTT CASSGTGRVTGELFF
many TRBJ2-2 TRBV5-1 - TGCGCCAGCAGCTCAGGGGAGACCGGGGAGCTGTTTTTT CASSSGETGELFF
many TRBJ2-1 TRBV6-6 - TGTGCCAGCAGTTACAGTCTCCCGGCCGGTGGGAGCTACAATGAGCAGTTCTTC CASSYSLPAGGSYNEQFF
few TRBJ1-5 TRBV13 TRBD1 TGCGCCAGCAGCCAAGGGGGACAGGGCCCCAATCAGCCCCAGCATTTT CASSQGGQGPNQPQHF
many TRBJ1-2 TRBV27 TRBD1 TGTGCCAGCAGTTTCCTATCCCGACAGGGAACCGCGCTCCCTAACTATGGCTACACCTTC CASSFLSRQGTALPNYGYTF
few TRBJ1-4 TRBV5-4 TRBD1 TGTGCCAGCAGTTCCCCACAGGGGAGTCGAAAACTGTTTTTT CASSSPQGSRKLFF
many TRBJ2-7 TRBV28 TRBD2 TGTGCCAGCAGCACGGGGGGTGGAACCTACGAGCAGTACTTC CASSTGGGTYEQYF
many TRBJ2-7 TRBV12-3/TRBV12-4 - TGTGCCAGCAGTTTTGGAAGTTCCCCCTACGAGCAGTACTTC CASSFGSSPYEQYF
few TRBJ1-5 TRBV7-2 - TGTGCCAGCAGCTTGAAGCTTGGCAATCAGCCCCAGCATTTT CASSLKLGNQPQHF
many TRBJ2-7 TRBV7-8 - TGCGCCAGCAGCTTGGCCAGGGGAAACGAGCAGTACTTC CASSLARGNEQYF